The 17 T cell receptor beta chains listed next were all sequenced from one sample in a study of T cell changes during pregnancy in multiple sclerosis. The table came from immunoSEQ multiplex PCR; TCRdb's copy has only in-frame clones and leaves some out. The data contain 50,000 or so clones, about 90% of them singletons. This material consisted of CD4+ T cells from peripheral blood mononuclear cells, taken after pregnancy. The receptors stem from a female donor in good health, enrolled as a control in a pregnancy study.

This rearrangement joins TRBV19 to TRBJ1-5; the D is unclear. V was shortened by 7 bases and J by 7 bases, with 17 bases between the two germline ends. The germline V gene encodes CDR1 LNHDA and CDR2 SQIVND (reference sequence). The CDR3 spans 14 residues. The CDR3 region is CASIQRGEHQPQHF. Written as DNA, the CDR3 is TGTGCCAGTATCCAACGGGGAGAACACCAGCCCCAGCATTTT.

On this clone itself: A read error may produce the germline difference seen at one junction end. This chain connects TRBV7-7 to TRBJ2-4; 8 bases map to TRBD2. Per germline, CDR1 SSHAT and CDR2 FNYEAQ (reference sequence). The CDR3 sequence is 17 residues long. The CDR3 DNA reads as TGTGCTAGCAGCTTAGATCGGTCTAGCGGGGCCAAAAACATTCAGTACTTC. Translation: CASSLDRSSGAKNIQYF.

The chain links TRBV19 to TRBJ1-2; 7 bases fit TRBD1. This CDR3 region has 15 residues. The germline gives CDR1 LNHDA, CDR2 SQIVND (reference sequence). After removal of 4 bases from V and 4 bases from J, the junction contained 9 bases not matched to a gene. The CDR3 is CASSSPGQRTYGYTF. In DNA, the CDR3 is TGTGCCAGTAGTAGCCCGGGACAGCGTACCTATGGCTACACCTTC.

In nucleotides, the CDR3 is TGTGCCAGCACCCTTCGGGAGGGAATCTATGGCTACACCTTC. Protein product: CASTLREGIYGYTF. The gene calls are TRBV5-5 and TRBJ1-2, with D unclear. V lost 6 bases to trimming and J lost 4 bases, with 16 bases between them. The CDR3 loop spans 14 amino acids. The germline CDR1 and CDR2 sequences are SGHKS and YYEKEE (reference sequence).

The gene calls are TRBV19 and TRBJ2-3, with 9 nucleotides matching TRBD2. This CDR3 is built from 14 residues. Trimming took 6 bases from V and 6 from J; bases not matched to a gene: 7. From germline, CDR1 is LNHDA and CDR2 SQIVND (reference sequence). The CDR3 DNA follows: TGTGCCAGTAGAGTAGCGGGGGATGTCGATACGCAGTATTTT. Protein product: CASRVAGDVDTQYF.

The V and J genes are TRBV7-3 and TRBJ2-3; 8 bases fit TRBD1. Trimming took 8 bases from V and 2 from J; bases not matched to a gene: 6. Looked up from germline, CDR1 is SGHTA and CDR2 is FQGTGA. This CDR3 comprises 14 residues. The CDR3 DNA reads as TGTGCCAGCGGACAGGGACGATACACAGATACGCAGTATTTT. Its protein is CASGQGRYTDTQYF.

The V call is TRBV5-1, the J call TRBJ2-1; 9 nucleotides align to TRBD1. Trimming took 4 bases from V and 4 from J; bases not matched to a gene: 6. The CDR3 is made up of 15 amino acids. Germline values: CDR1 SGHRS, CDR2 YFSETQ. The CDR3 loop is CASSPGQGSYNEQFF. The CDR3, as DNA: TGCGCCAGCAGCCCGGGACAGGGTTCGTACAATGAGCAGTTCTTC.

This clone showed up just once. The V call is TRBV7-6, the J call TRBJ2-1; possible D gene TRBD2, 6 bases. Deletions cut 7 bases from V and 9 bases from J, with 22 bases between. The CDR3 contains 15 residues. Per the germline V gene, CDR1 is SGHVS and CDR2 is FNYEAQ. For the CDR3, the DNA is TGTGCCAGCACTATTTCGGGAGAACGAGGTAGTGAGCAGTTCTTC. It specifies CASTISGERGSEQFF.

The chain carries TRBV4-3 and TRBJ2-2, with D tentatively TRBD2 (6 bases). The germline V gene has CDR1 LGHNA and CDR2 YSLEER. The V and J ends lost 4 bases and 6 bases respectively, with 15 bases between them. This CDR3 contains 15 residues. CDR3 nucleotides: TGCGCCAGCAGCCTCTCAATGCGGGGTTCCGGGGAGCTGTTTTTT. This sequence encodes CASSLSMRGSGELFF.

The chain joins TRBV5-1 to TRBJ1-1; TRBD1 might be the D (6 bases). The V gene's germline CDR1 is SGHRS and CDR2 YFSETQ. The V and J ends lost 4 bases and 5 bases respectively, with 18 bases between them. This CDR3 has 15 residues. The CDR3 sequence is CASSLGGTKATEAFF. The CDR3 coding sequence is TGCGCCAGCAGCCTAGGGGGAACGAAGGCGACTGAAGCTTTCTTT.

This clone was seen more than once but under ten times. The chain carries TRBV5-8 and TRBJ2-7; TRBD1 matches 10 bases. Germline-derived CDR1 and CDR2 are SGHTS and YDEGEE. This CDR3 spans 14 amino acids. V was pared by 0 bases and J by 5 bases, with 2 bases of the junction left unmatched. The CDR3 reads CASSLGGTGDEQYF. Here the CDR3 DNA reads TGTGCCAGCAGCTTGGGAGGGACAGGGGACGAGCAGTACTTC.

This CDR3 reads CASSLETSINEQFF. The CDR3 DNA reads TGTGCCAGCAGCTTAGAGACTAGTATCAATGAGCAGTTCTTC. This rearrangement joins TRBV7-3 to TRBJ2-1; maybe TRBD2 (6 bases). Germline V gene lookup returns CDR1 SGHTA and CDR2 FQGTGA. V shed 2 bases and J shed 6 bases, with 11 bases lying between them. CDR3 length: 14 residues.

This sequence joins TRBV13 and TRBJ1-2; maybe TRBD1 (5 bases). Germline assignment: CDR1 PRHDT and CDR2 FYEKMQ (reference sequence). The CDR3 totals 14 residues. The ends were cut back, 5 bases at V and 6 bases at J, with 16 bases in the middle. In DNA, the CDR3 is TGTGCCAGCAGCGTCCGGGAGAAAGGGGATGGCTACACCTTC. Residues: CASSVREKGDGYTF.

CDR3 sequence reads: CSVSTVSYEQYF. Here the CDR3 DNA reads TGCAGCGTTTCGACAGTAAGCTACGAGCAGTACTTC. This rearrangement joins TRBV29-1 to TRBJ2-7, with D perhaps matching TRBD1 (5 bases). The CDR3 runs to 12 residues. Trimming cost V 5 bases and J 3 bases, with 11 bases left between them. The V gene's germline CDR1 is SQVTM and CDR2 ANQGSEA.

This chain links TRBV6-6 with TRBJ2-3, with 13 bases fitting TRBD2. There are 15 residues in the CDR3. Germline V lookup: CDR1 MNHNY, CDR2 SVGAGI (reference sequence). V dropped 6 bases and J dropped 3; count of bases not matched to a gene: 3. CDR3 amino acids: CASRLAGGMTDTQYF. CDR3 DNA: TGTGCCAGCAGACTAGCGGGGGGGATGACAGATACGCAGTATTTT.

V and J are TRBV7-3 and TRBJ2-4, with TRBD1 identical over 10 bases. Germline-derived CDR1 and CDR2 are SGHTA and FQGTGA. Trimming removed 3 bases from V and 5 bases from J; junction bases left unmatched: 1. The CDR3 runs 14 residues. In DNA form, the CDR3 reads TGTGCCAGCAGCTTGGACAGGGGGGAAAACATTCAGTACTTC. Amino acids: CASSLDRGENIQYF.

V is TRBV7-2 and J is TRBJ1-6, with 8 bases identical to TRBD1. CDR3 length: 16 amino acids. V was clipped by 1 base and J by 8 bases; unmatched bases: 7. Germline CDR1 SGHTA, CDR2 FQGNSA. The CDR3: CASSLVAGQVYSPLHF. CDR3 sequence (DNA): TGTGCCAGCAGCTTAGTGGCGGGACAGGTGTATTCACCCCTCCACTTT.